This T cell receptor beta chain was retrieved from a study of CD8+ T cells in alopecia areata. About the research overall: Twice daily, treated patients received 5 to 10 mg of oral tofacitinib.

Findings and limits, study-wide: The study found TCR sharing across patients less clear than in mice, possibly for HLA reasons. Alopecia totalis/universalis scalp especially showed more expanded CD8+ clones than normal scalp.

RNA, once extracted, was reverse transcribed into cDNA for use as the sequencing template. The protocol was immunoSEQ multiplex PCR, while the TCRdb copy is restricted to in-frame clones and leaves out a portion. The data show about 97,000 clones, with around 38% seen just once and 1% to 1.5% held by the top ten. This clone has a handful of counts. Its specificity is not known. PBMCs were stained for CD3, CD4 and CD8, and CD4+ and CD8+ T cells were sorted. V was clipped by 8 bases and J by 5 bases; unmatched bases: 4. CDR1 and CDR2 from the germline V gene are SGHTA and FQGNSA. This CDR3 comprises 13 residues.

The sequenced sample consisted of CD4+ T cells sorted from blood. This chain links TRBV7-2 with TRBJ2-5, with 11 bases identical to TRBD2. This TCR was recovered from a human donor with alopecia areata. The CDR3 DNA sequence: TGTGCCAGCGGTATAGCGGGGGGGGAGACCCAGTACTTC. This encodes CASGIAGGETQYF.